This T cell receptor beta chain was captured by sequencing in a study of cytomegalovirus exposure and HLA in healthy donors. Study summary: An early release of data contained 75 million to 100 million unique TCRs, which came from HLA-typed donors.

Researchers ran the PCR with 60 Vbeta and 13 Jbeta primers. The repertoire was sequenced with immunoSEQ multiplex PCR; TCRdb's copy has only in-frame clones and lacks some. Here the sample spans under 150,000 clones, roughly two thirds being singletons. At collection, donors were nominally healthy, but unrecorded immune exposures were probable. Comment on this clone: Its antigen is unidentified.

Whole-study findings and limits: Later findings reportedly placed an Asian-associated ancestry cluster below the approximately 670-donor mean for N-insertions. Researchers reported in a later analysis that a missense DCLRE1C variant was tied to TCR beta V- and J-gene trimming.

CDR1 SNHLY and CDR2 FYNNEI come from the germline V gene. The length of the CDR3 is 14 residues. Trimming took 4 bases from V and 4 from J; bases not matched to a gene: 4. This TCR derives from a man younger than 40 in good health and CMV-seropositive. Input material: PBMCs. J is TRBJ2-3 and V is TRBV2; 8 nucleotides agree with TRBD1. The CDR3 here is CASSGVTGADTQYF. CDR3 nucleotide sequence: TGTGCCAGCAGTGGCGTGACAGGGGCAGATACGCAGTATTTT.